This T cell receptor beta chain was documented in a study of blood T cell repertoires in COVID-19. Per germline, CDR1 SGHTA and CDR2 FQGNSA. Trimming pared 2 bases from V and 0 bases from J, leaving 4 bases between. The CDR3 extends over 14 amino acids. Original data processing: For nucleated cells, counts were estimated from reference gene primer amplification. Data came from immunoSEQ multiplex PCR; TCRdb stores just in-frame clones and leaves some out. D and trimming come from the DNA, and the V and J calls and clone size come from that table. The table includes some 240,000 clones, around 85% detected once. Recruits, aged roughly 18 to 90 years, lived in 24 US areas.

The sequencing sample was made of PBMCs or T cells enriched from blood (not recorded which). The rearrangement joins TRBV7-2 to TRBJ2-2; D unclear. The source of this sequence is a woman between 40 and 50 years old with acute COVID-19. The CDR3 is CASSLLSNTGELFF. DNA of the CDR3: TGTGCCAGCAGCTTATTATCGAACACCGGGGAGCTGTTTTTT.